A selection of T cell receptor beta chains follows, all from one sample in a study of PD-1 blockade in classical Hodgkin lymphoma. Sequencing was performed with immunoSEQ multiplex PCR; in TCRdb, only in-frame clones are kept and a portion is missing. The sample shows tens of thousands of clones, roughly 87% of them seen only once. The sample was CD4+ T cells from blood, taken at baseline. These receptors were taken from a human donor with classical Hodgkin lymphoma. Both conserved end residues are part of each CDR3. The D gene is left open where the match is weak. Only part of the rows carry a size: once, few, many, or a class if the clone is expanded.

V,D,length,J,size,DNA,CDR3
TRBV2,-,13,TRBJ1-1,-,TGTGCCAGCAGTGGCCAGGGGTACACTGAAGCTTTCTTT,CASSGQGYTEAFF
TRBV30,TRBD1,14,TRBJ1-2,-,TGTGCCTGGAGTGCGAGAGGGGGCTTCTATGGCTACACCTTC,CAWSARGGFYGYTF
TRBV19,-,16,TRBJ1-4,-,TGTGCCAGTAGTCGAGCCGGGACCCCTTGGCGTGAAAAACTGTTTTTT,CASSRAGTPWREKLFF
TRBV4-2,-,16,TRBJ1-5,-,TGTGCCAGCAGCCAAGAGGGGGGGGGCTCAAATCAGCCCCAGCATTTT,CASSQEGGGSNQPQHF
TRBV7-2,-,14,TRBJ1-1,-,TGTGCCAGCAGCTTTGGCGGTGGGAGCATGGAAGCTTTCTTT,CASSFGGGSMEAFF
TRBV7-2,-,16,TRBJ1-1,once,TGTGCCAGCAGCTTAGGCAGGGGTTGGCTGAACACTGAAGCTTTCTTT,CASSLGRGWLNTEAFF
TRBV6-5,-,13,TRBJ2-7,-,TGTGCCAGCAGCCCCAGCCCCTCCTACGAGCAGTACTTC,CASSPSPSYEQYF
TRBV5-5,-,15,TRBJ1-3,-,TGTGCCAGCAGCTTGGCTGGAAGCTCTGGAAACACCATATATTTT,CASSLAGSSGNTIYF
TRBV18,TRBD1,15,TRBJ2-7,-,TGTGCCAGCTCACCGTGGACAGGTCTGTCCTACGAGCAGTACTTC,CASSPWTGLSYEQYF
TRBV2,-,16,TRBJ1-5,-,TGTGCCAGCAGTGAAGAATGGGGTGGGAGCAATCAGCCCCAGCATTTT,CASSEEWGGSNQPQHF
TRBV2,-,14,TRBJ2-3,once,TGTGCCAGCAGTGAAGGGGCCGGCGGTGGCACGCAGTATTTT,CASSEGAGGGTQYF
TRBV13,-,13,TRBJ2-3,-,TGTGCCAGCAGCTTAGGGAGCACAGATACGCAGTATTTT,CASSLGSTDTQYF
TRBV2,TRBD1,14,TRBJ1-2,few,TGTGCCAGCGGGGAGACAGGGACGATCGGTGGCTACACCTTC,CASGETGTIGGYTF
TRBV7-2,-,15,TRBJ1-5,-,TGTGCCAGCAGCTTAGCGGTGACAGAGCCTCAGCCCCAGCATTTT,CASSLAVTEPQPQHF
TRBV19,TRBD1,16,TRBJ1-2,-,TGTGCCAGTAGCATCACCGAGACAGGGACTCTCTATGGCTACACCTTC,CASSITETGTLYGYTF
TRBV7-2,-,16,TRBJ2-2,once,TGTGCCAGCAGCTTAGCCGGCGGGTCGAACACCGGGGAGCTGTTTTTT,CASSLAGGSNTGELFF
TRBV18,TRBD1,13,TRBJ1-5,-,TGTGCCAGCTCAGGACAGGACAATCAGCCCCAGCATTTT,CASSGQDNQPQHF
TRBV7-9,-,17,TRBJ1-1,-,TGTGCCAGCAGCTTAGGTCTGGGACCGAATAACCCCAGGGCAGCTTTCTTT,CASSLGLGPNNPRAAFF
TRBV15,-,20,TRBJ1-4,-,TGTGCCACCAGCAGAGATCTCCCACGACTGCGCGACAGACGCGAGGAAAAACTGTTTTTT,CATSRDLPRLRDRREEKLFF
TRBV6-1,-,14,TRBJ2-3,-,TGTGCCAGCAGTGGCTCCGGGGGCACAGATACGCAGTATTTT,CASSGSGGTDTQYF
TRBV5-4,-,15,TRBJ2-7,few,TGTGCCAGCAGCTTGGAGTCAAGGGTAACCTACGAGCAGTACTTC,CASSLESRVTYEQYF
TRBV6-1,-,14,TRBJ2-6,-,TGTGCCAGCAGTGCAGGGGCTGGGGCCAACGTCCTGACTTTC,CASSAGAGANVLTF
TRBV13,-,15,TRBJ1-4,-,TGTGCCAGCAGCTTGGGGGTTATGGCTAATGAAAAACTGTTTTTT,CASSLGVMANEKLFF
TRBV27,-,13,TRBJ1-1,-,TGTGCCAGCAGTTTCGCGGGGAACACTGAAGCTTTCTTT,CASSFAGNTEAFF
TRBV28,-,12,TRBJ1-1,-,TGTGCCAGCAGTTGGACCGGCACTGAAGCTTTCTTT,CASSWTGTEAFF
TRBV7-9,TRBD1,17,TRBJ2-3,-,TGTGCCAGCAGCTTAGGCCGGACAGGGGAAGGGGTAGATACGCAGTATTTT,CASSLGRTGEGVDTQYF
TRBV23-1,-,12,TRBJ2-7,-,TGCGCCAGCAGTCGGAGCTCCTACGAGCAGTACTTC,CASSRSSYEQYF
TRBV11-2,-,15,TRBJ2-3,-,TGTGCCAGCAGCCCCGATTTAGGCGGGTTTTATACGCAGTATTTT,CASSPDLGGFYTQYF
TRBV7-2,-,14,TRBJ2-1,-,TGTGCCAGCAGCTCCCCGGGACGGGACGCGGAGCAGTTCTTC,CASSSPGRDAEQFF
TRBV5-6,-,14,TRBJ2-5,once,TGTGCCAGCAGCTTGATTTCGTACCAAGAGACCCAGTACTTC,CASSLISYQETQYF
TRBV30,-,12,TRBJ1-1,-,TGTGCCTGGGCCAAAATGAACACTGAAGCTTTCTTT,CAWAKMNTEAFF
TRBV6-5,-,15,TRBJ2-7,-,TGTGCCAGCAGTTACTCGTGGCGAGACTCCTACGAGCAGTACTTC,CASSYSWRDSYEQYF
TRBV29-1,-,16,TRBJ2-1,-,TGCAGCGTTGAAGGACTAGTCTCCAGCTCCTACAATGAGCAGTTCTTC,CSVEGLVSSSYNEQFF
TRBV6-5,-,12,TRBJ1-2,-,TGTGCCAGCAGTTACGGTTCTAATGGCTACACCTTC,CASSYGSNGYTF
TRBV6-6,-,12,TRBJ1-2,once,TGTGCCAGCAGCTCGACGGTTTATGGCTACACCTTC,CASSSTVYGYTF
TRBV5-1,TRBD2,17,TRBJ2-2,-,TGCGCCAGCAGCTCCAGCGGACTAGCGGGGGCCACCGGGGAGCTGTTTTTT,CASSSSGLAGATGELFF
TRBV7-9,-,15,TRBJ2-1,-,TGTGCCAGCGGCCCGTTCCCCCGGGGCTACAATGAGCAGTTCTTC,CASGPFPRGYNEQFF
TRBV7-2,-,14,TRBJ2-5,-,TGTGCCAGCAGCTTACCTCCTACCCTAGAGACCCAGTACTTC,CASSLPPTLETQYF
TRBV19,-,15,TRBJ1-1,-,TGTGCCAGTAGTATCGGTGGGCGGCGGGACACTGAAGCTTTCTTT,CASSIGGRRDTEAFF
TRBV5-8,-,12,TRBJ1-1,-,TGTGCCAGCAGCTTGTTGAACACTGAAGCTTTCTTT,CASSLLNTEAFF
TRBV2,TRBD1,13,TRBJ2-4,-,TGTGCAGAGGGGGCGGTAGCCAAAAACATTCAGTACTTC,CAEGAVAKNIQYF
TRBV7-2,-,14,TRBJ1-4,-,TGTGCCAGCAGCTCCGGGTGGGAGGGTGAAAAACTGTTTTTT,CASSSGWEGEKLFF
TRBV5-1,TRBD1,14,TRBJ2-7,-,TGCGCCAGCAGCCAGACAGGGGTTGAATACGAGCAGTACTTC,CASSQTGVEYEQYF
TRBV2,-,10,TRBJ1-2,-,TGTGCCAGCAAGGTGGAAGGCTACACCTTC,CASKVEGYTF
TRBV28,-,13,TRBJ1-5,few,TGTGCCAGCAGTTTATGGGCCCGCTGGCCCCAGCATTTT,CASSLWARWPQHF